This T cell receptor (beta chain) comes out of a study of blood T cell repertoires in COVID-19. About the study: The United States, Italy and Spain supplied acute and convalescent COVID-19 samples. Sample material is recorded as cDNA or gDNA derived from T cells, B-cell-depleted T cells, or PBMCs.

In the original processing: How many nucleated cells were present was estimated from reference gene primer amplification. Using immunoSEQ multiplex PCR, the repertoire was profiled, and TCRdb retains in-frame clones only, with some absent. Clone size and the V and J calls come from that table; the DNA yielded D and trimming. The sample lists fewer than 250,000 clones, about 85% occurring once. Source material: peripheral blood. The TCR was taken from a man aged 40-50 years with acute or convalescent COVID-19.

In DNA, the CDR3 is TGTGCCTGGAACCCGGGACAGGATTCACCCCTCCACTTT. This gives the protein CAWNPGQDSPLHF. This chain links TRBV30 with TRBJ1-6; 8 bases map to TRBD1. The CDR3 covers 13 residues. Germline CDR1 GTSNPN, CDR2 SVGIG (reference sequence). V shed 4 bases, J shed 8 bases, and the junction held 4 bases outside the gene matches. Full variable domain (outside the CDR3, taken from reference TRBV30 and TRBJ1-6): SQTIHQWPATLVQPVGSPLSLECTVEGTSNPNLYWYRQAAGRGLQLLFYSVGIGQISSEVPQNLSASRPQDRQFILSSKKLLLSDSGFYLCAWNPGQDSPLHFGNGTRLTVT.